This entry lists 21 T cell receptor beta chains sequenced from one sample in a study of early T cells in non-severe SARS-CoV-2 infection. From the 5' RACE reads, TCRdb called clonotypes with MiXCR, one entry per CDR3 protein. The table shows under 85,000 distinct CDR3 sequences, with less than 15% occurring only once. Sequenced: whole blood. The source of these receptors is an adult who was a healthcare worker with PCR-confirmed SARS-CoV-2 infection or an uninfected control (not recorded which).

This clonotype has only one observation. The chain employs TRBV11-3 and TRBJ2-2, with a tentative D call TRBD2 (6 bases). There are 15 residues in the CDR3. Deletions cut 8 bases from V and 4 bases from J, with 17 bases between. Germline CDR1 reads SGHNT; CDR2 reads YENEEA. CDR3 protein: CASGAGYGGTGELFF. The CDR3 DNA sequence: TGTGCCAGCGGTGCGGGGTACGGAGGCACCGGGGAGCTGTTTTTT.

This clonotype was found many times. The rearrangement uses TRBV4-1 and TRBJ2-3, with 7 bases identical to TRBD2. Germline loops: CDR1 MGHRA, CDR2 YSYEKL. The V gene end was trimmed by 5 bases and the J gene end by 3 bases; junction bases not matched to a gene: 11. CDR3 length: 16 residues. The CDR3 sequence: CASSARTRALTDTQYF. CDR3 DNA: TGCGCCAGCAGCGCCCGGACTAGGGCGTTAACAGATACGCAGTATTTT.

The CDR3 sequence is CASTLGHSSSYNEQFF. DNA of the CDR3: TGTGCCAGCACCCTGGGTCACAGTAGCTCCTACAATGAGCAGTTCTTC. This rearrangement joins TRBV5-8 to TRBJ2-1; no clear D gene. Germline V gene lookup returns CDR1 SGHTS and CDR2 YDEGEE. The CDR3 is 16 residues long. V lost 6 bases and J lost 0, with 16 bases in between.

As regards this clonotype: This may be a read error, as it is one base from a much larger clone. The gene calls are TRBV25-1 and TRBJ1-2, with 8 nucleotides matching TRBD1. The germline V gene encodes CDR1 MGHDK and CDR2 SYGVNS. The CDR3 is made up of 13 amino acids. The DNA of the CDR3 is TGTGCCAGCAGTAGAGACAGGGGCTATGGCTACGCCTTC. As protein: CASSRDRGYGYAF.

The CDR3 DNA reads as TGCAGTGTTCAGTCCTGGCTTCGCTCCTACAATGAGCAGTTCTTC. Translating gives CSVQSWLRSYNEQFF. The chain uses TRBV20-1 and TRBJ2-1, with D uncertain. The CDR3 loop spans 15 amino acids. The V end lost 7 bases, the J end lost 0 bases, and 16 bases lay between the germline ends. Germline V gene lookup returns CDR1 DFQATT and CDR2 SNEGSKA (reference sequence).

This chain joins TRBV4-1 and TRBJ2-5, with D unresolved. V was shortened by 6 bases and J by 1 base, with 9 bases between the two germline ends. The CDR3 consists of 13 residues. Germline V gives CDR1 MGHRA, CDR2 YSYEKL. This CDR3 is CASSKTLQETQYF. The CDR3 DNA reads TGCGCCAGCAGTAAGACTCTCCAAGAGACCCAGTACTTC.

The V and J genes are TRBV6-5 and TRBJ1-1, with a weak D call TRBD1 (6 bases). Germline assignment: CDR1 MNHEY and CDR2 SVGAGI. The CDR3 has 14 amino acids. The V gene lost 6 bases and the J gene lost 0 bases, with 11 bases spanning the gap. CDR3 protein: CASRDGTLNTEAFF. The CDR3 DNA sequence: TGTGCCAGCAGGGACGGGACACTGAACACTGAAGCTTTCTTT.

The rearrangement links TRBV20-1 to TRBJ2-7; 11 bases fit TRBD2. CDR3 length: 15 residues. V lost 0 bases to trimming and J lost 2 bases; unmatched junction nucleotides: 3. Per the germline V gene, CDR1 is DFQATT and CDR2 is SNEGSKA (reference sequence). CDR3 residues: CSARDRGLAAYEQYF. The CDR3 DNA reads TGCAGTGCTAGAGATCGGGGACTAGCGGCCTACGAGCAGTACTTC.

This clonotype has ten or more counts. This rearrangement joins TRBV18 to TRBJ2-3, with TRBD2 matching 16 bases. Germline V gives CDR1 KGHSH, CDR2 LQKENI. With V trimmed by 3 bases and J by 4 bases, 1 base remained unmatched. The CDR3 has 16 amino acids. The CDR3 DNA sequence: TGTGCCAGCTCACCGGGACTAGCGGGAGGGCCAGATACGCAGTATTTT. Protein sequence: CASSPGLAGGPDTQYF.

This clonotype was counted many times. This chain connects TRBV19 to TRBJ1-2; D remains ambiguous. CDR3 length equals 11 residues. CDR1 and CDR2 from the germline V gene are LNHDA and SQIVND (reference sequence). The germline V and J ends were trimmed by 3 bases and 1 base, with 0 bases remaining between them. CDR3 nucleotide sequence: TGTGCCAGTAGTATTAACTATGGCTACACCTTC. It is translated as CASSINYGYTF.

There are a few counts of this clonotype. The chain links TRBV3-1 to TRBJ2-3; weak D call: TRBD2 (6 bases). Germline lookup yields CDR1 LGHDT and CDR2 YNNKEL (reference sequence). V was trimmed by 1 base and J by 2 bases, leaving 16 bases between them. CDR3 size: 17 residues. This CDR3 is CASSQVAGDLDTDTQYF. Here the CDR3 DNA reads TGTGCCAGCAGCCAAGTTGCCGGGGACTTAGACACAGATACGCAGTATTTT.

This clonotype was counted a few times. This chain links TRBV6-5 with TRBJ1-5; D possibly corresponds to TRBD1 (6 bases). The V end was cut by 6 bases, the J end by 6 bases, with 12 bases between. The germline gives CDR1 MNHEY, CDR2 SVGAGI. CDR3 length equals 13 residues. The CDR3 reads CASRADRTQPQHF. DNA of the CDR3: TGTGCCAGCAGGGCGGACAGAACTCAGCCCCAGCATTTT.

The table lists this clonotype with a few counts. This chain joins TRBV5-5 and TRBJ2-1; no definite D call. CDR1 is SGHKS and CDR2 is YYEKEE in the germline V gene (reference sequence). The germline V and J ends were trimmed by 3 bases and 9 bases, with 10 bases remaining between them. This CDR3 is built from 12 residues. CDR3 nucleotide sequence: TGTGCCAGCAGCTGGGGTGTCGGTGAGCAGTTCTTC. Translated, it gives CASSWGVGEQFF.

The CDR3 nucleotides read TGCAGCGTTGACGAAGGGACAGGGCTCGAAAAACTGTTTTTT. This translates into CSVDEGTGLEKLFF. The J gene is TRBJ1-4, the V gene TRBV29-1; TRBD1 matches at 9 bases. Germline V CDR1 and CDR2: SQVTM, ANQGSEA. This CDR3 region has 14 residues. With 3 bases clipped from V and 8 bases from J, the junction kept 7 bases outside the gene matches.

This clonotype was seen ten or more times. The rearrangement joins TRBV2 to TRBJ2-6, with a weak D call TRBD2 (5 bases). The V and J ends lost 7 bases and 2 bases respectively, with 9 bases between them. This CDR3 is built from 14 residues. Germline V CDR1 and CDR2: SNHLY, FYNNEI. The CDR3 region has the DNA TGTGCCAGCAAAGGGAGTACTGGGGCCAACGTCCTGACTTTC. Amino acids: CASKGSTGANVLTF.

This clonotype has ten or more counts. This chain uses TRBV30 with TRBJ1-6; tentatively, D is TRBD1 (5 bases). This CDR3 contains 15 residues. CDR1 is GTSNPN and CDR2 is SVGIG in the germline V gene (reference sequence). V lost 3 bases, J lost 8 bases, and 17 bases lay in between. The CDR3, as DNA: TGTGCCTGGAGAGCCGGGACCCTAAGGGATTCACCCCTCCACTTT. Translation gives CAWRAGTLRDSPLHF.

The sample holds a few counts of this clonotype. The V gene is TRBV5-1, the J gene TRBJ2-3; perhaps D is TRBD1 or TRBD2 (7 bases each). The CDR3 has 13 residues. The germline V gene encodes CDR1 SGHRS and CDR2 YFSETQ. V was trimmed by 10 bases and J by 4 bases, leaving 16 bases between them. CDR3 residues: CASRGGGADTQYF. CDR3 bases: TGCGCCTCCCGGGGAGGGGGCGCAGATACGCAGTATTTT.

The chain combines TRBV7-6 with TRBJ2-5, with 14 bases identical to TRBD2. The CDR3 consists of 18 residues. V lost 3 bases, J lost 0 bases, and 6 bases stayed unmatched. CDR1 and CDR2 from the germline V gene are SGHVS and FNYEAQ. The CDR3 protein is CASSFGGLAGDYQETQYF. The CDR3 DNA is TGTGCCAGCAGCTTCGGGGGACTAGCGGGAGATTACCAAGAGACCCAGTACTTC.

This clonotype showed up just a few times. The chain has TRBV12-3 or TRBV12-4 and TRBJ2-5, with TRBD1 as a possible D gene (6 bases). The CDR3 is 14 residues long. The ends were cut back, 6 bases at V and 6 bases at J, with 17 bases in the middle. CDR3 coding DNA: TGTGCCAGCAGCTCGGACAGTTCTCTTCAGACCCAGTACTTC. It yields the protein CASSSDSSLQTQYF.

CDR3 loop: CASSVASSTSGSSYNEQFF. The CDR3 coding sequence is TGTGCCAGCAGCGTAGCTTCGTCGACTAGCGGAAGCTCCTACAATGAGCAGTTCTTC. This chain links TRBV9 with TRBJ2-1; 9 positions match TRBD2. This CDR3 comprises 19 residues. Looked up from germline, CDR1 is SGDLS and CDR2 is YYNGEE. V dropped 0 bases and J dropped 0; count of bases not matched to a gene: 10.

In this sample, this clonotype turned up many times. The chain employs TRBV29-1 and TRBJ2-3; 7 bases align to TRBD1. This CDR3 region has 14 residues. The germline CDR1 and CDR2 sequences are SQVTM and ANQGSEA. V was clipped by 6 bases and J by 6 bases; unmatched bases: 12. CDR3 sequence reads: CSVDNRGQGDTQYF. The CDR3 DNA sequence: TGCAGCGTCGACAACAGGGGTCAGGGGGATACGCAGTATTTT.